The rows below give T cell receptor beta chains drawn from one sample of a study of shared clonotypes between healthy human individuals. The protocol was immunoSEQ multiplex PCR, while the TCRdb copy is restricted to in-frame clones and leaves out a portion. Altogether some 2,100,000 clones are present, 90% to 96% being singletons, with the ten largest covering less than 0.15%. The specimen sequenced was naive CD4+ T cells sorted from blood. These receptors were taken from a man between 18 and 29 years old in good health. Each CDR3 is given with its conserved first and last residue. Each record gives: clone size, V gene, J gene, D gene, CDR3 DNA, CDR3 protein. A D gene is named only where the DNA matches it firmly. The size field is filled for only some rows; it gives once, few, many or a size class.

-	TRBV4-1	TRBJ1-2	-	TGCGCCAGCAGCCAAGATGGGGTGGGCGGCGGCTACACCTTC	CASSQDGVGGGYTF
-	TRBV2	TRBJ1-2	-	TGTGCCAGCAGGGATGAGAACTATGGCTACACCTTC	CASRDENYGYTF
-	TRBV5-1	TRBJ2-5	TRBD2	TGCGCCAGCAGCTTGATCAGCGGGGGGGAGACCCAGTACTTC	CASSLISGGETQYF
-	TRBV10-2	TRBJ2-4	TRBD1	TGCGCCAGCAGGAGACAGGGGGACCTCGGCATTCAGTACTTC	CASRRQGDLGIQYF
-	TRBV4-3	TRBJ2-7	-	TGCGCCAGCAGCCAAACTTATTCCCCCTTATACGAGCAGTACTTC	CASSQTYSPLYEQYF
-	TRBV27	TRBJ1-1	-	TGTGCCAGCAGTTTATCGGGAACAGGGAGTCCCAAAGCTTTCTTT	CASSLSGTGSPKAFF
-	TRBV28	TRBJ1-5	-	TGTGCCAGCAGTTACATCCCAGTGAACCAGCCCCAGCATTTT	CASSYIPVNQPQHF
once	TRBV19	TRBJ1-3	TRBD1	TGTGCCAGTAGTTCCGGACAGGGGGCTGGAAACACCATATATTTT	CASSSGQGAGNTIYF
-	TRBV7-3	TRBJ2-3	TRBD2	TGTGCCAGCAGCTCCGGGACTAGCGAGAAGGATACGCAGTATTTT	CASSSGTSEKDTQYF
-	TRBV5-4	TRBJ2-5	-	TGTGCCAGCAGCTGGGACGGAACCAAAACAGAGACCCAGTACTTC	CASSWDGTKTETQYF
-	TRBV5-4	TRBJ1-3	-	TGTGCCAGCAGCCTGGGACACTCCCTCTCTGGAAACACCATATATTTT	CASSLGHSLSGNTIYF
once	TRBV10-3	TRBJ1-5	-	TGTGCCATCAGTGAGGGCCAGGCCCAGCCCCAGCATTTT	CAISEGQAQPQHF
-	TRBV28	TRBJ1-5	-	TGTGCCAGCAGTTTAGGGTGGGGGCCCCAGCATTTT	CASSLGWGPQHF
-	TRBV28	TRBJ1-1	-	TGTGCCAGCAGTCCCGCTGGGGGCTCCACTGAAGCTTTCTTT	CASSPAGGSTEAFF
once	TRBV2	TRBJ1-5	-	TGTGCCAGCATGGGGGAGGGGGGTCAGCCCCAGCATTTT	CASMGEGGQPQHF
-	TRBV30	TRBJ1-3	-	TGTGCCTGGAGTAGTAAGATTGGCAGTTTCTTCTCTGGAAACACCATATATTTT	CAWSSKIGSFFSGNTIYF
-	TRBV19	TRBJ2-7	-	TGTGCCAGTAGCCTCCCTGGGACACCTTACGAGCAGTACTTC	CASSLPGTPYEQYF
-	TRBV27	TRBJ1-5	TRBD1	TGTGCCAGCAGTTTATCCGGGGGACAGCTTCTTAATCGGCCCCAGCATTTT	CASSLSGGQLLNRPQHF
-	TRBV5-1	TRBJ2-5	TRBD2	TGCGCCAGCAGCTTGCCAAGGGAGGGGACCCAGTACTTC	CASSLPREGTQYF
-	TRBV4-1	TRBJ1-3	TRBD1	TGCGCCAGCAGCCCTTGGGACAGGGGCGGCATATATTTT	CASSPWDRGGIYF
-	TRBV28	TRBJ1-3	-	TGTGCCAGCACTTCCATAGGGAGGGGAAACACCATATATTTT	CASTSIGRGNTIYF
-	TRBV11-2	TRBJ1-6	-	TGTGCCAGCAGCTGGGGTTCACCCCTCCACTTT	CASSWGSPLHF
-	TRBV2	TRBJ1-5	-	TGTGCCAGCAGCTCAGGGGCGAGCAATCAGCCCCAGCATTTT	CASSSGASNQPQHF
-	TRBV18	TRBJ2-1	-	TGTGCCAGCTCACCGCGGAAGGATGGCAATGAGCAGTTCTTC	CASSPRKDGNEQFF
-	TRBV6-1	TRBJ2-6	-	TGTGCCAGCAGTGGTAGCAAGGAAAGTGGGTTGGCTGGGGCCAACGTCCTGACTTTC	CASSGSKESGLAGANVLTF
-	TRBV11-3	TRBJ2-3	TRBD2	TGTGCCAGCAGCTCGGGGACTAGCGGGGGGAGCACAGATACGCAGTATTTT	CASSSGTSGGSTDTQYF
-	TRBV6-1	TRBJ1-1	-	TGTGCCAGCAGTCAGGGGATCGGGTATGAAGCTTTCTTT	CASSQGIGYEAFF
-	TRBV10-3	TRBJ1-2	-	TGTGCCATCAGTGACACTTTCAGGAATAACTATGGCTACACCTTC	CAISDTFRNNYGYTF
-	TRBV7-3	TRBJ2-2	-	TGTGCCAGCAGCCCCTACACCGGGGAGCTGTTTTTT	CASSPYTGELFF
-	TRBV7-9	TRBJ2-5	-	TGTGCCAGCAGCTTTAGTGAGACCCAGTACTTC	CASSFSETQYF
-	TRBV7-9	TRBJ2-5	-	TGTGCCAGCAGCAATCCCGTGGCGGTCCAAGAGACCCAGTACTTC	CASSNPVAVQETQYF
-	TRBV25-1	TRBJ2-7	-	TGTGTGGTTCAGGGGTCCAGCTCCTACGAGCAGTACTTC	CVVQGSSSYEQYF
-	TRBV4-2	TRBJ2-3	-	TGTGCCAGCAGCCGACAGCTCACAGATACGCAGTATTTT	CASSRQLTDTQYF
-	TRBV10-1	TRBJ1-2	-	TGCGCCAGCAGTGAGTCGCCCGGGGGAGTCAATAGCTACACCTTC	CASSESPGGVNSYTF
-	TRBV2	TRBJ2-5	-	TGTGCCAGCAGCTGGAATGGCCAAGAGACCCAGTACTTC	CASSWNGQETQYF
-	TRBV7-2	TRBJ2-1	TRBD2	TGTGCCAGCAGCCGTAGCGGGGTCTCCTACAATGAGCAGTTCTTC	CASSRSGVSYNEQFF
-	TRBV7-7	TRBJ2-5	TRBD2	TGTGCTAGCAGCCCCCTAGCGGGGGGCTCCTCGGGGACCCAGTACTTC	CASSPLAGGSSGTQYF
-	TRBV6-1	TRBJ2-7	TRBD1	TGTGCCAGTGCCAAACGACAGGGAAGGAACGAGCAGTACTTC	CASAKRQGRNEQYF
-	TRBV10-2	TRBJ1-6	-	TGCGCCAGCAGTGAGTCCGGGAGGGGCAGCTCCTATAATTCACCCCTCCACTTT	CASSESGRGSSYNSPLHF
once	TRBV28	TRBJ1-2	-	TGTGCCAGCAGTTTATTCGGGGGGCGGAAGATGAGCTACACCTTC	CASSLFGGRKMSYTF
once	TRBV2	TRBJ1-4	-	TGTGCCAGCAGTGAAGGCGGGACCGGGTGGTATGAAAAACTGTTTTTT	CASSEGGTGWYEKLFF
-	TRBV7-3	TRBJ2-3	TRBD2	TGTGCCAGCAGTATAGCGGGGTCTCGCACAGATACGCAGTATTTT	CASSIAGSRTDTQYF
-	TRBV30	TRBJ2-2	-	TGTGCCCTCTCGGGGACCGTGTACACCGGGGAGCTGTTTTTT	CALSGTVYTGELFF